A selection of T cell receptor beta chains follows, all from one sample in a study of CD8 T cell repertoires and HIV-1 epitope variants. Sequencing was performed with immunoSEQ multiplex PCR; in TCRdb, only in-frame clones are kept and a portion is missing. The repertoire has 6,000 to 8,000 clones, roughly 67% of them found once; the top ten carry 40% to 50%. The antigens for these receptors are not known. What was sequenced was cultured CD8+ T cells derived from PBMCs. These receptors were collected from a male donor with HIV. Each CDR3 is given with its conserved first and last residue. A D gene is named only where the DNA matches it firmly. Clone size is stated in some rows and not others, as once, few, many or a class when expanded.

>few|TRBJ1-2|.|TRBV30
TGTGCCTGGAGTGTATGGGGGGACATCTACACCTTC
CAWSVWGDIYTF
>.|TRBJ2-3|.|TRBV7-9
TGTGCCAGCAGCCCCAGAGGTCCAGATACGCAGTATTTT
CASSPRGPDTQYF
>.|TRBJ2-3|TRBD1|TRBV5-6
TGTGCCAGCAGCTTCGGGACAGGGCTTCTTGCAGATACGCAGTATTTT
CASSFGTGLLADTQYF
>few|TRBJ1-2|.|TRBV7-9
TGTGCCAGCAGCTACTTGACAGACTATGGCTACACCTTC
CASSYLTDYGYTF
>.|TRBJ2-1|TRBD2|TRBV7-8
TGTGCCAGCAGCTTAGGCGGGACTAGCGGAAACTACAATGAGCAGTTCTTC
CASSLGGTSGNYNEQFF
>.|TRBJ2-5|.|TRBV6-6
TGTGCCAGCAGTTACTCGTACGGGTATTCAGAAGAGACCCAGTACTTC
CASSYSYGYSEETQYF
>few|TRBJ2-7|.|TRBV28
TGTGCCAGCACCAAGGGGTGGGGGGCCGCCTACGAGCAGTACTTC
CASTKGWGAAYEQYF
>.|TRBJ2-3|.|TRBV9
TGTGCCAGCAGCGTAGAGTCAGGCCGAAGCACAGATACGCAGTATTTT
CASSVESGRSTDTQYF
>once|TRBJ2-3|.|TRBV7-7
TGTGCCAGCAGCCGGACAGCGACCACAGATACGCAGTATTTT
CASSRTATTDTQYF
>once|TRBJ2-7|.|TRBV13
TGTGCCAGCAGTTCAGATGTCTCGGCCTACGAGCAGTACTTC
CASSSDVSAYEQYF
>few|TRBJ2-2|TRBD2|TRBV27
TGTGCCAGCAGTTCCGCCCGACTAGCGGGATTGACCGGGGAGCTGTTTTTT
CASSSARLAGLTGELFF
>few|TRBJ2-1|TRBD2|TRBV30
TGTGCCGGCGGGGAGGGGCACAATGAGCAGTTCTTC
CAGGEGHNEQFF
>few|TRBJ2-7|TRBD2|TRBV7-9
TGTGCCAGCAGCTTAGTGGGCGGGGGTGCCTACGAGCAGTACTTC
CASSLVGGGAYEQYF
>.|TRBJ2-2|TRBD2|TRBV5-6
TGTGCCAGCACCACGGGACTAGCGGGAGGGTGGGAGCTGTTTTTT
CASTTGLAGGWELFF
>few|TRBJ2-7|.|TRBV7-2
TGTGCCAGCAGCTTTACTTCCCGGGGGAGTACGTACGAGCAGTACTTC
CASSFTSRGSTYEQYF
>.|TRBJ1-1|.|TRBV28
TGTGCCAGCAGTTTGAGCAGGGGAACTGAAGCTTTCTTT
CASSLSRGTEAFF
>.|TRBJ2-2|TRBD2|TRBV6-1
TGTGCCAGCAGTGAAAGGACTAGCGACACCGGGGAGCTGTTTTTT
CASSERTSDTGELFF
>.|TRBJ2-1|.|TRBV7-3
TGTGCCAGCAGTTACCGTGGGGGGCGTTACAATGAGCAGTTCTTC
CASSYRGGRYNEQFF
>.|TRBJ2-3|.|TRBV10-3
TGTGCCATCGGGGGGCTCATCGTGGATACGCAGTATTTT
CAIGGLIVDTQYF
>few|TRBJ1-1|.|TRBV28
TGTGCCAGCAGACCCTGGGGGGCCGGGACTGAAGCTTTCTTT
CASRPWGAGTEAFF
>.|TRBJ2-7|.|TRBV7-2
TGTGCCAGCAGCTTAGCGCAGGTGGAGCAGTACTTC
CASSLAQVEQYF
>.|TRBJ2-7|.|TRBV7-7
TGTGCCAGCAGCCCGGACAGTTCCTACGAGCAGTACTTC
CASSPDSSYEQYF
>.|TRBJ2-7|.|TRBV5-1
TGCGCCAGCAGCTTGGGGCAGGACCCCTACGAGCAGTACTTC
CASSLGQDPYEQYF
>large|TRBJ1-2|.|TRBV9
TGTGCCAGCAGCTTCGTAGGGTCTGGAGCTTATGGCTACACCTTC
CASSFVGSGAYGYTF
>.|TRBJ2-3|.|TRBV6-1
TGTGCCGGTCGACAGTCAACTAGCACAGATACGCAGTATTTT
CAGRQSTSTDTQYF
>.|TRBJ2-5|.|TRBV7-2
TGTGCCAGCAGCTTATCGCTGGGGCAAGAGACCCAGTACTTC
CASSLSLGQETQYF
>.|TRBJ2-7|TRBD1|TRBV11-3
TGTGCCAGCAGCATCGGTCGGACAGGATCCTACGAGCAGTACTTC
CASSIGRTGSYEQYF
>.|TRBJ1-3|.|TRBV7-9
TGTGCCAGCAGCGAACTGACCGGCAGGCCTTCCTCTGGAAACACCATATATTTT
CASSELTGRPSSGNTIYF
>.|TRBJ2-7|.|TRBV7-9
TGTGCCAGCGAAGGGTTTTCCTACGAGCAGTACTTC
CASEGFSYEQYF
>few|TRBJ2-1|.|TRBV4-2
TGTGCCAGCAGCCAAGAAATCTCTTGGGCGGGCAATGAGCAGTTCTTC
CASSQEISWAGNEQFF
>once|TRBJ2-2|TRBD2|TRBV10-3
TGTGCCATCAGTGGAGTACTAGCGAGCACCGGGGAGCTGTTTTTT
CAISGVLASTGELFF
>.|TRBJ1-4|.|TRBV6-5
TGTGCCAGCAGTTACTCGGGCGGAGAGAGTGAAAAACTGTTTTTT
CASSYSGGESEKLFF
>.|TRBJ2-3|TRBD2|TRBV6-4
TGTGCCAGCAGGAATCAGGGACGGACTAGCTATGGGGATACGCAGTATTTT
CASRNQGRTSYGDTQYF
>few|TRBJ2-1|.|TRBV30
TGTGCCTGGGGGGAAGGAGAGGAGCAGTTCTTC
CAWGEGEEQFF
>few|TRBJ2-7|.|TRBV7-9
TGTGCCAGCAGCTTAGCCCTGGGCTACGAGCAGTACTTC
CASSLALGYEQYF
>.|TRBJ2-5|.|TRBV2
TGTGCCAGCACGCCGACTGGAGGGGTCGGCGAGACCCAGTACTTC
CASTPTGGVGETQYF
>once|TRBJ2-3|.|TRBV4-3
TGCGCCAGCAGCCAGAACCGGGGGGCGACAGATACGCAGTATTTT
CASSQNRGATDTQYF
>.|TRBJ1-4|.|TRBV30
TGTGCCCTATCGGGGGGGCAGTTTGAAAAACTGTTTTTT
CALSGGQFEKLFF
>few|TRBJ2-3|.|TRBV27
TGTGCCAGCAGCATCGAGGGACCCACAGATACGCAGTATTTT
CASSIEGPTDTQYF
>.|TRBJ2-7|.|TRBV6-5
TGTGCCAGCAGTTACTCCGGGGGGCTTGACGAGCAGTACTTC
CASSYSGGLDEQYF
>.|TRBJ1-4|.|TRBV27
TGTGCCAGCAGCCCCCGGACACCAACTAATGAAAAACTGTTTTTT
CASSPRTPTNEKLFF
>.|TRBJ2-3|.|TRBV5-8
TGTGCCAGCAGCTTGGCCAGTTTAGGTAGGGGGGGTGATACGCAGTATTTT
CASSLASLGRGGDTQYF
>once|TRBJ1-4|.|TRBV28
TGTGCCAGCAGTTTCGGGGGCGGGGTTCCTAATGAAAAACTGTTTTTT
CASSFGGGVPNEKLFF
>.|TRBJ1-5|.|TRBV5-5
TGTGCCAGCAGCTTTTCGGGTAGCAATCAGCCCCAGCATTTT
CASSFSGSNQPQHF
>.|TRBJ1-1|TRBD1|TRBV4-2
TGTGCCAGCAGCCAAGATGGAGGGGGCAGCTCTGAAGCTTTCTTT
CASSQDGGGSSEAFF
>.|TRBJ2-7|TRBD2|TRBV2
TGTGCCAGCAACCGGGGACTAGTTTACGAGCAGTACTTC
CASNRGLVYEQYF
>.|TRBJ2-2|TRBD2|TRBV7-7
TGTGCTAGCAGCTTGTTTACTAGCGGGAGAGGGGACACCGGGGAGCTGTTTTTT
CASSLFTSGRGDTGELFF
>.|TRBJ2-5|.|TRBV29-1
TGCAGCGTTGAAAGCCCTCGCGATGGGGAGACCCAGTACTTC
CSVESPRDGETQYF
>.|TRBJ1-2|TRBD1|TRBV5-4
TGTGCCAGCAGCCCAGGGACAGGGGTTTATGGCTACACCTTC
CASSPGTGVYGYTF
>once|TRBJ2-3|TRBD2|TRBV7-6
TGTGCCAGCAGCTCTCAGCCTAGCGGGAGGGCAAGTTTTGCAGATACGCAGTATTTT
CASSSQPSGRASFADTQYF
>.|TRBJ2-3|TRBD2|TRBV5-4
TGTGCCAGCAACTCAAAACGGGGGGAAGATACGCAGTATTTT
CASNSKRGEDTQYF
>.|TRBJ1-5|.|TRBV7-9
TGTGCCAGCAGCTTTTCGGGTAGCAATCAGCCCCAGCATTTT
CASSFSGSNQPQHF
>.|TRBJ2-7|.|TRBV5-6
TGTGCCAGCACCCGAGGGACGGCCTACGAGCAGTACTTC
CASTRGTAYEQYF